The text below deals with one TCR beta chain. Its specific antigen is unknown. No much larger clonotype is one base removed from it; base qualities were not supplied. CDR1 LNHDA and CDR2 SQIVND were looked up in the germline V gene (reference sequence). The CDR3 spans 16 residues, from the cysteine through the phenylalanine. The read is trimmed to its CDR3 DNA, 48 bases read in frame from base 1. Trimming leaves V shorter by 6 bases and J shorter by 0 bases, with the junction holding 4 bases beyond the gene matches. The data are from a study of blood T cell repertoires in COVID-19 (dated by TCRdb to 2019 to 2021). Some background on the complete study: The collaborator samples originated in the United States, Italy and Spain and spanned the acute and convalescent phases of COVID-19. The prospective study material was composed of cDNA or gDNA derived from T cells, B-cell-depleted T cells, or PBMCs. Deeply sampled blood TCRbeta repertoires from subjects exposed to, actively infected with, or recovered from COVID-19 were included in the dataset. A freely available public database, intended as a resource for researchers studying the immune response to SARS-CoV-2, is where the repertoires were released. The samples were drawn from two sources: the first 160 participants of the ongoing ImmuneRACE study, and over 1,000 subjects contributed by 6 global collaborators. The sample metadata nearly always contained a de-identified subject ID, COVID-19 status, age in years and sex. Where HLA class I and class II types were available, the types were taken from metadata supplied by the sample provider, not from assay-based typing. Beyond this particular receptor, the publication reports: How much clinical and demographic metadata was included differed by source and by participant, and the metadata was provided uncurated.

The immunoSEQ Assay, a bias-controlled multiplex PCR, was used to amplify TCRbeta CDR3 regions from genomic DNA. Per the source publication's procedure: The number of nucleated cells in each sample was estimated by amplification of reference gene primers within the assay. Sequence reads were collapsed and filtered to measure the absolute abundance of every unique TCRbeta CDR3 rearrangement. For each sample, productive Simpson clonality was calculated by taking the square root of Simpson's diversity index across productive rearrangements. As stored in TCRdb, this immuneACCESS dataset retains in-frame rearrangements with V and J assigned. A fraction of the clones does not appear; measured against another copy, unresolved V genes explain less than half of the discrepancy, and the remainder lacks a known reason. V, J and clone size are taken as reported in that table, and D and trimming were inferred from the DNA itself. Here the sample has fewer than 200,000 clones; 70% to 80% occur a single time. About 7.8% of the sample is taken by the ten largest.

One collaborating source in Seattle enrolled patients while the patients were actively infected and followed the patients over time throughout the course of disease. The collaborating institutions used their own protocols to collect whole blood in K2EDTA tubes. For TCRbeta analysis, collaborators shipped samples in one of three forms: frozen whole blood, isolated PBMCs, or DNA extracted from either of those sample types. The clonotype comes from a woman aged 60-75 years with COVID-19, enrolled during active disease. Sequencing input: peripheral blood. The sequence links TRBV19 to TRBJ2-3, with 12 bases matching TRBD2. The bases read TGTGCCAGTAGCTCACTAGCGGGGGGTAGCACAGATACGCAGTATTTT. Translated, it reads CASSSLAGGSTDTQYF.